This T cell receptor (beta chain) appears in the sequencing data of a study of T cell repertoires in cytomegalovirus infection. Study details: The public TCR beta signatures pointed to both CMV infection and matching HLA type. Whole-study findings and limits: Identification of carriers of CMV plus the relevant HLA was achieved through cumulative public TCR beta family frequency. Ex vivo, HLA-C-restricted CMV-specific TCR beta clonotypes prevailed over the rest of the response.

Via MiXCR, TCRdb re-called the reads, giving one row per CDR3 protein. The repertoire holds under 200,000 distinct CDR3 sequences, with 8.5% to 10% as singletons. Per germline, CDR1 SGHTS and CDR2 YDEGEE. CDR3 length: 15 residues. Trimming pared 4 bases from V and 2 bases from J, leaving 12 bases between. This clonotype has a count of ten or more. Antigen specificity is unknown. Material: PBMCs. The chain employs TRBV5-8 and TRBJ1-4, with D uncertain. The sequence came from a human donor in good health (CMV status not recorded). Some clones in this sample may be carry-over from other donors' samples. The CDR3 is CASSVPGRTNEKLFF. For the CDR3, the DNA is TGTGCCAGCAGCGTCCCGGGGAGGACTAATGAAAAACTGTTTTTT.